This T cell receptor (beta chain) was identified in a study of blood T cell repertoires in COVID-19. Generated by immunoSEQ multiplex PCR, the TCRdb table keeps only in-frame clones and is missing some. The data contain 100,000 to 150,000 clones, about 90% of them singletons. V was cut by 0 bases and J by 5 bases, with 14 bases left in between. This CDR3 is built from 16 residues. The germline V gene encodes CDR1 SEHNR and CDR2 FQNEAQ (reference sequence). Sequencing was done on a sample of peripheral blood. The chain joins TRBV7-9 to TRBJ2-1; perhaps TRBD1 as D (5 bases). The TCR sequence derives from a man aged 70 or older who had recovered from COVID-19. The CDR3 spells CASSLAVAQGNNEQFF. DNA for the CDR3: TGTGCCAGCAGCTTAGCGGTCGCCCAGGGAAACAATGAGCAGTTCTTC.